Below, 32 T cell receptor beta chains from the same sample are listed, as sequenced in a study of blood T cell repertoires in COVID-19. The assay was immunoSEQ multiplex PCR, and TCRdb's table has in-frame clones only and misses some. The data show about 340,000 clones, around 91% seen once. Sequencing was performed on peripheral blood. These receptor sequences come from a woman aged 18 to 35 who had recovered from COVID-19.

The chain uses TRBV5-5 and TRBJ1-2, with TRBD1 matching over 10 bases. Looked up from germline, CDR1 is SGHKS and CDR2 is YYEKEE (reference sequence). CDR3 length: 17 residues. V lost 6 bases and J lost 1; bases outside the gene matches: 12. For the CDR3, the DNA is TGTGCCAGCACCGATGCCCGACAGGGGGCAGGTAACTATGGCTACACCTTC. Residues: CASTDARQGAGNYGYTF.

The gene calls are TRBV6-5 and TRBJ1-4, with TRBD1 matching over 7 bases. CDR3 size: 15 residues. V was pared by 6 bases and J by 0 bases, with 4 bases of the junction left unmatched. CDR1 is MNHEY, CDR2 SVGAGI, per germline. The CDR3 bases are TGTGCCAGCAGAAGGGACAGAGCAACTAATGAAAAACTGTTTTTT. It yields the protein CASRRDRATNEKLFF.

The chain couples TRBV6-4 to TRBJ2-7; no clear D. Germline CDR1 and CDR2: MRHNA and SNTAGT. CDR3 length equals 13 residues. V was pared by 10 bases and J by 3 bases, with 16 bases between. This CDR3 is CAILLFFGYEQYV. The DNA for the CDR3 is TGTGCCATCCTTCTTTTTTTCGGCTACGAGCAGTACGTC.

The J gene is TRBJ1-1, the V gene TRBV3-1 (or the pseudogene TRBV3-2); D uncertain. CDR1 is LGHDT and CDR2 is YNNKEL in the germline V gene (reference sequence). The ends were cut back, 6 bases at V and 1 base at J, with 9 bases in the middle. CDR3 length: 13 residues. CDR3 sequence: CASSPSGNTEAFF. As DNA, the CDR3 is TGTGCCAGCAGTCCCTCGGGGAACACTGAAGCTTTCTTT.

The genes are TRBV24-1 and TRBJ1-1; D is undetermined. The V and J ends lost 3 bases and 3 bases respectively, with 7 bases between them. There are 13 residues in the CDR3. Germline V lookup: CDR1 KGHDR, CDR2 SFDVKD. The CDR3 coding sequence is TGTGCCACCAGTGATGACGGGTACACTGAAGCTTTCTTT. This codes for CATSDDGYTEAFF.

In this sample, this clone turned up once. V gene TRBV14 combines with J gene TRBJ2-3, with D tentatively TRBD2 (5 bases). Germline V gene data show CDR1 as SGHDN and CDR2 as FVKESK. This CDR3 has 14 residues. Trimming pared 4 bases from V and 5 bases from J, leaving 13 bases between. The CDR3 DNA reads TGTGCCAGCAGCCCTAGTAGCGAAAGAGATACGCAGTATTTT. This codes for CASSPSSERDTQYF. Using reference TRBV14 and TRBJ2-3 for the parts outside the CDR3, the full variable domain is EAGVTQFPSHSVIEKGQTVTLRCDPISGHDNLYWYRRVMGKEIKFLLHFVKESKQDESGMPNNRFLAERTGGTYSTLKVQPAELEDSGVYFCASSPSSERDTQYFGPGTRLTVL.

The chain couples TRBV7-9 to TRBJ2-2; 9 nucleotides align to TRBD1. The CDR3 has 15 residues. Losses at the gene ends were 3 bases for V and 4 bases for J; bases not matched to a gene: 3. Germline V lookup: CDR1 SEHNR, CDR2 FQNEAQ (reference sequence). The CDR3 loop is CASSLGTGLTGELFF. The CDR3 nucleotides are TGTGCCAGCAGCTTGGGGACAGGGCTCACCGGGGAGCTGTTTTTT.

This chain joins TRBV10-3 and TRBJ2-3; 8 bases fit TRBD2. This CDR3 is 14 amino acids long. Germline CDR1 reads ENHRY; CDR2 reads SYGVKD. The V and J ends lost 6 bases and 6 bases, in that order; junction bases with no gene match: 8. The DNA for the CDR3 is TGTGCCATCAGGTACCAGCGGGAGAAGGATACGCAGTATTTT. It translates to CAIRYQREKDTQYF.

This chain connects TRBV28 to TRBJ1-6; 7 bases fit TRBD1. CDR1 MDHEN and CDR2 SYDVKM come from the germline V gene. The CDR3 consists of 18 residues. V shed 3 bases, J shed 5 bases, and the junction held 13 bases outside the gene matches. CDR3 residues: CASSFRGFPFGNNSPLHF. CDR3 nucleotides: TGTGCCAGCAGTTTCAGGGGGTTCCCCTTTGGGAATAATTCACCCCTCCACTTT.

CDR3 residues: CARVAPEVAQYF. The CDR3 DNA follows: TGTGCCCGGGTAGCCCCAGAGGTGGCCCAGTACTTC. The chain carries TRBV24-1 and TRBJ2-5; D call uncertain. CDR3 length: 12 residues. V shed 12 bases and J shed 9 bases, with 19 bases lying between them. CDR1 is KGHDR and CDR2 is SFDVKD in the germline V gene.

This clone was detected once. This chain links TRBV13 with TRBJ2-1; a weak D match, TRBD2 (6 bases). V lost 0 bases to trimming and J lost 7 bases, with 13 bases between them. CDR1 is PRHDT and CDR2 is FYEKMQ in the germline V gene (reference sequence). This CDR3 contains 15 residues. As DNA, the CDR3 is TGTGCCAGCAGCTTAGGGGCGGGGAGGCTTAATGAGCAGTTCTTC. This encodes CASSLGAGRLNEQFF.

CDR3: CASSEGTEFFSNQPQHF. The CDR3 coding sequence is TGTGCCAGCAGTGAGGGGACAGAGTTTTTTAGCAATCAGCCCCAGCATTTT. V is TRBV6-1 and J is TRBJ1-5, with 7 nucleotides matching TRBD1. Germline V gene lookup returns CDR1 MNHNS and CDR2 SASEGT. The CDR3 extends over 17 amino acids. J gave up 0 bases and V 3 bases, and 8 bases lay outside the gene matches.

V and J are TRBV7-9 and TRBJ2-3; 13 nucleotides align to TRBD2. Germline CDR1 SEHNR, CDR2 FQNEAQ (reference sequence). The CDR3 is 14 amino acids. V gave up 7 bases and J gave up 4 bases; unmatched junction bases: 2. CDR3 loop: CASMGLAGPDTQYF. The DNA for the CDR3 is TGTGCCAGCATGGGACTAGCGGGACCAGATACGCAGTATTTT.

The gene calls are TRBV24-1 and TRBJ1-5, with D possibly matching TRBD1 (6 bases). V lost 7 bases, J lost 5 bases, and 14 bases lay in between. The germline V gene has CDR1 KGHDR and CDR2 SFDVKD. This CDR3 region has 14 residues. CDR3 nucleotides: TGTGCCACCAGCGATCGGACAGCTCATCAGCCCCAGCATTTT. Translating gives CATSDRTAHQPQHF.

This clone appeared once. V usage is TRBV7-8 and J usage is TRBJ1-1; D possibly corresponds to TRBD1 (5 bases). V lost 5 bases, J lost 5 bases, and 21 bases lay in between. CDR3 length: 16 amino acids. Germline V gene lookup returns CDR1 SGHVS and CDR2 FQNEAQ. CDR3 DNA sequence: TGTGCCAGCAGCGCCGGAACTGGGGGGAGGGGTACTGAAGCTTTCTTT. Amino acids: CASSAGTGGRGTEAFF.

The CDR3 DNA reads as TGTGCCAGCAGTTTAACTAGCGGGATAGTCACCGGGGAGCTGTTTTTT. Protein: CASSLTSGIVTGELFF. The chain has TRBV27 and TRBJ2-2; 10 nucleotides align to TRBD2. The CDR3 has 16 amino acids. Germline V gene lookup returns CDR1 MNHEY and CDR2 SMNVEV (reference sequence). Trimming removed 2 bases from V and 4 bases from J; junction bases left unmatched: 4.

The chain recombines TRBV6-6 with TRBJ1-6; 7 bases are a match to TRBD1. CDR3 size: 13 residues. Germline-derived CDR1 and CDR2 are MNHNY and SVGAGI (reference sequence). After removal of 5 bases from V and 9 bases from J, the junction contained 4 bases not matched to a gene. CDR3 region: CASSGTVGSPLHF. The CDR3 nucleotides are TGTGCCAGCAGTGGGACAGTGGGTTCACCCCTCCACTTT.

J is TRBJ2-7 and V is TRBV19, with TRBD2 as a possible D gene (5 bases). Between the trimmed V and J ends, which lost 3 bases and 0 bases, there was a span of 6 bases. Germline assignment: CDR1 LNHDA and CDR2 SQIVND (reference sequence). This CDR3 is 13 amino acids long. The CDR3 DNA reads as TGTGCCAGTAGTATGGGGAGCTCCTACGAGCAGTACGTC. Protein sequence: CASSMGSSYEQYV.

The rearrangement joins TRBV24-1 to TRBJ2-1; D is unresolved. Trimming shortened V by 5 bases and J by 5 bases, and 12 bases separated the two germline ends. Germline-derived CDR1 and CDR2 are KGHDR and SFDVKD. This CDR3 is 14 amino acids long. The CDR3 reads CATSGSSAHNEQFF. The DNA of the CDR3 is TGTGCCACCAGTGGGTCCAGCGCCCACAATGAGCAGTTCTTC.

The V and J genes are TRBV5-1 and TRBJ2-3; 12 bases map to TRBD2. J lost 1 base, V lost 4 bases, and 1 base had no gene match. The length of the CDR3 is 15 residues. The V gene's germline CDR1 is SGHRS and CDR2 YFSETQ. The CDR3 DNA reads as TGCGCCAGCAGCCGACTAGCGGGAGGCACAGATACGCAGTATTTT. Protein product: CASSRLAGGTDTQYF.

This clone was seen just once. V gene TRBV6-6 combines with J gene TRBJ2-6; a weak D match, TRBD2 (5 bases). The CDR3 totals 15 residues. The V end was cut by 2 bases, the J end by 1 base, with 6 bases between. CDR1 is MNHNY, CDR2 SVGAGI, per germline (reference sequence). CDR3 amino acids: CASSYEGSGANVLTF. DNA of the CDR3: TGTGCCAGCAGTTACGAGGGTTCTGGGGCCAACGTCCTGACTTTC.

The rearrangement joins TRBV7-8 to TRBJ2-7, with TRBD2 identical over 8 bases. The J segment lost 3 bases and the V segment lost 5 bases, leaving 9 bases of the junction unmatched. The germline gives CDR1 SGHVS, CDR2 FQNEAQ. The CDR3 length is 15 residues. CDR3 loop: CASSAGTGGRYEQYV. The CDR3 DNA follows: TGTGCCAGCAGCGCCGGGACGGGAGGGCGCTACGAGCAGTACGTC.

V is TRBV11-3 and J is TRBJ2-3, with TRBD1 as a possible D gene (5 bases). The germline CDR1 and CDR2 sequences are SGHNT and YENEEA. The length of the CDR3 is 13 residues. V gave up 6 bases and J gave up 8 bases, with 15 bases separating them. CDR3: CASSLTQGGTQYF. For the CDR3, the DNA is TGTGCCAGCAGTCTAACGCAGGGTGGTACGCAGTATTTT. Full variable domain (missing parts from reference TRBV11-3 and TRBJ2-3): EAGVVQSPRYKIIEKKQPVAFWCNPISGHNTLYWYLQNLGQGPELLIRYENEEAVDDSQLPKDRFSAERLKGVDSTLKIQPAELGDSAVYLCASSLTQGGTQYFGPGTRLTVL.

The chain combines TRBV11-3 with TRBJ1-6; possibly TRBD1 for D (5 bases). The CDR3 runs 15 residues. Between the trimmed V and J ends, which lost 3 bases and 8 bases, there was a span of 14 bases. Germline assignment: CDR1 SGHNT and CDR2 YENEEA. The CDR3 loop reads CASSFRGAGHSPLHF. The CDR3 nucleotides are TGTGCCAGCAGCTTCCGGGGCGCGGGGCATTCACCCCTCCACTTT. Full variable domain (rest looked up from reference TRBV11-3 and TRBJ1-6): EAGVVQSPRYKIIEKKQPVAFWCNPISGHNTLYWYLQNLGQGPELLIRYENEEAVDDSQLPKDRFSAERLKGVDSTLKIQPAELGDSAVYLCASSFRGAGHSPLHFGNGTRLTVT.

This clone was observed once. The chain recombines TRBV20-1 with TRBJ2-3; TRBD2 agrees at 11 bases. Germline CDR1 reads DFQATT; CDR2 reads SNEGSKA (reference sequence). The CDR3 runs 16 residues. The ends lost 3 bases at V and 4 bases at J; junction bases unmatched: 9. The CDR3 reads CSASRGLAGDSDTQYF. The CDR3 DNA reads as TGCAGTGCTAGTAGAGGACTAGCGGGTGATTCAGATACGCAGTATTTT.

The V and J genes are TRBV11-3 and TRBJ2-3, with TRBD2 matching over 7 bases. This CDR3 has 14 residues. CDR1 and CDR2 from the germline V gene are SGHNT and YENEEA. V shed 6 bases and J 11 bases; nucleotides not matched to a gene: 14. The chain's CDR3 is CASSWDSGLRGQYF. DNA for the CDR3: TGTGCCAGCAGTTGGGATAGCGGGTTGCGGGGGCAGTATTTT.

This clone was detected only once. V gene TRBV18 combines with J gene TRBJ1-1; 7 bases match TRBD1. Germline V gives CDR1 KGHSH, CDR2 LQKENI. V dropped 2 bases and J dropped 5; count of bases not matched to a gene: 11. The CDR3 covers 16 residues. The CDR3 region has the DNA TGTGCCAGCTCACCAGGGACAGCGGTCATACGGACTGAAGCTTTCTTT. Protein sequence: CASSPGTAVIRTEAFF. The whole variable domain, filled in from reference TRBV18 and TRBJ1-1, reads NAGVMQNPRHLVRRRGQEARLRCSPMKGHSHVYWYRQLPEEGLKFMVYLQKENIIDESGMPKERFSAEFPKEGPSILRIQQVVRGDSAAYFCASSPGTAVIRTEAFFGQGTRLTVV.

The chain combines TRBV21-1 with TRBJ2-7; TRBD2 was called by the table and not checked on the DNA. TRBV21-1 corresponds to a pseudogene. The CDR3 loop spans 13 amino acids. The CDR3 sequence: CASICRLRNEQYV. The CDR3 nucleotides read TGTGCCAGCATTTGTAGGCTGCGGAACGAGCAGTACGTC.

This chain uses TRBV9 with TRBJ2-1; 12 bases match TRBD2. This CDR3 comprises 15 residues. In germline, CDR1 is SGDLS, CDR2 YYNGEE. V lost 4 bases, J lost 5 bases, and 4 bases stayed unmatched. CDR3 coding DNA: TGTGCCAGCAGCTTTAGGACTAGCGGGAACAATGAGCAGTTCTTC. Encoded protein: CASSFRTSGNNEQFF.

V usage is TRBV15 and J usage is TRBJ1-2; 9 positions agree with TRBD1. V was pared by 2 bases and J by 4 bases, with 11 bases of the junction left unmatched. Germline CDR1 LNHNV, CDR2 YYDKDF (reference sequence). CDR3 size: 17 residues. CDR3 sequence: CATSRPGQGKVGYGYTF. CDR3 sequence (DNA): TGTGCCACCAGCAGACCCGGACAGGGGAAAGTCGGCTATGGCTACACCTTC.

This clone was counted once. The CDR3 loop is CARHLAIRSYNEQFF. CDR3 DNA: TGTGCCAGACATCTAGCGATACGCTCCTACAATGAGCAGTTCTTC. The J gene is TRBJ2-1, the V gene TRBV21-1; the table names TRBD2, a call not compared with the DNA. TRBV21-1 is recorded as a pseudogene. The CDR3 consists of 15 residues.

The V and J genes are TRBV29-1 and TRBJ2-6; 7 positions agree with TRBD1. This CDR3 region has 13 residues. Germline trimming cut 4 bases from V and 8 bases from J; bases unmatched to any gene: 5. In germline, CDR1 is SQVTM, CDR2 ANQGSEA. CDR3 DNA: TGCAGCGTTGGAACAGGGGAGTCCAACGTCCTGACTTTC. As protein: CSVGTGESNVLTF.